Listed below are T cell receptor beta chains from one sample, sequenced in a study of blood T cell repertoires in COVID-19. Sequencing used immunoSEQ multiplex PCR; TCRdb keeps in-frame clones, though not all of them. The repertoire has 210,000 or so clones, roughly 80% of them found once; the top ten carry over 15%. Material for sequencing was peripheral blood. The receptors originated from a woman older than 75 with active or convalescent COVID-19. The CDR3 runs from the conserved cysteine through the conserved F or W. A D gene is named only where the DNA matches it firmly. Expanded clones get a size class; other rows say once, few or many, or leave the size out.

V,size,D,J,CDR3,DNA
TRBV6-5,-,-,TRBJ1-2,CASSYAETNYGYTF,TGTGCCAGCAGTTACGCGGAGACCAACTATGGCTACACCTTC
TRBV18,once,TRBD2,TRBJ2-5,CASSPWGLAGVWETQYF,TGTGCCAGCTCACCATGGGGACTAGCGGGAGTATGGGAGACCCAGTACTTC
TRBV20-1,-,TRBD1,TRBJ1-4,CSGGQGTLLFF,TGCAGCGGTGGACAGGGCACGTTGCTGTTTTTT
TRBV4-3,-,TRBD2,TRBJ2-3,CASSQDTGRSTDTQYF,TGCGCCAGCAGCCAAGATACCGGGAGGAGCACAGATACGCAGTATTTT
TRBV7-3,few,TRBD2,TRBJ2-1,CASSSGTSQEQFF,TGTGCCAGCAGCTCAGGGACTAGCCAAGAGCAGTTCTTC
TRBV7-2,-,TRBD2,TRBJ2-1,CASSLERLAGALDEQFF,TGTGCCAGCAGCTTAGAAAGGCTAGCGGGAGCCCTAGACGAGCAGTTCTTC
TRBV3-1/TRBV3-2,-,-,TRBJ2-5,CASSQAGETQYF,TGTGCCAGCAGCCAAGCCGGAGAGACCCAGTACTTC
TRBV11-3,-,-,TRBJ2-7,CASSLDRGSPPYEQYF,TGTGCCAGCAGCTTAGATCGGGGTAGTCCACCCTACGAGCAGTACTTC
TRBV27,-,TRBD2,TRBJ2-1,CASRGAGVDNEQFF,TGTGCCAGCCGGGGAGCGGGAGTAGACAATGAGCAGTTCTTC
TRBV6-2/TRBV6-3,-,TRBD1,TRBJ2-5,CASSYLDRGRGKTQYF,TGTGCCAGCAGTTACCTGGACAGGGGAAGGGGAAAGACCCAGTACTTC
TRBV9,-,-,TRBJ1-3,CASQGSSGNTIYF,TGTGCTAGTCAGGGAAGCTCTGGAAACACCATATATTTT
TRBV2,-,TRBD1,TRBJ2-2,CASRADRGPGGELFF,TGTGCCAGCAGGGCGGACAGGGGGCCTGGCGGGGAGCTGTTTTTT
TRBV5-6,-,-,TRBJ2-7,CATSHRTGITYEQYF,TGTGCCACCTCCCATCGTACAGGGATTACTTACGAGCAGTACTTC
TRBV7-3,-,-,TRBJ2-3,CASSLNGAGTQYF,TGTGCCAGCAGCTTAAATGGTGCGGGGACGCAGTATTTT
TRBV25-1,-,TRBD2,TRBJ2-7,CASSKRLAGGVEQYF,TGTGCCAGCAGTAAACGACTAGCGGGAGGGGTCGAGCAGTACTTC
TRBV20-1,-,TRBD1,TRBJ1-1,CSASPGGNTEAFF,TGCAGTGCTAGTCCAGGGGGAAACACTGAAGCTTTCTTT
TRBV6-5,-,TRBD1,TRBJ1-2,CASRGGQGVLGYTF,TGTGCCAGCAGGGGGGGACAGGGGGTACTTGGCTACACCTTC
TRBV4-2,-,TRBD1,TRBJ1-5,CASSPIGDRGSNQPQHF,TGTGCCAGCAGCCCGATCGGGGACAGGGGTAGCAATCAGCCCCAGCATTTT
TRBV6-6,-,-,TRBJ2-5,CASSYSNSGGQETQYF,TGTGCCAGCAGTTACTCGAATTCCGGGGGACAAGAGACCCAGTACTTC
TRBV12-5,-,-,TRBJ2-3,CASGLDDRADTQYF,TGTGCTAGTGGTTTGGACGACCGGGCAGATACGCAGTATTTT
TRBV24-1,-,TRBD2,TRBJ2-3,CATRRSGGVTDTQYF,TGTGCCACCAGAAGGAGCGGGGGGGTTACAGATACGCAGTATTTT
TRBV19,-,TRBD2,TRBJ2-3,CASSTRLAGTTDTQYF,TGTGCCAGTAGTACCCGACTAGCGGGGACAACAGATACGCAGTATTTT
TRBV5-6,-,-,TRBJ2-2,CASSLVRHTGELFF,TGTGCCAGCAGCTTGGTCCGTCACACCGGGGAGCTGTTTTTT
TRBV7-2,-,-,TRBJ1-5,CASSLVSQGNQPQHF,TGTGCCAGCAGCTTAGTATCACAGGGCAATCAGCCCCAGCATTTT
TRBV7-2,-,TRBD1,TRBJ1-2,CASTPPDRIRGYTF,TGTGCCAGCACCCCCCCGGACAGGATAAGGGGCTACACCTTC
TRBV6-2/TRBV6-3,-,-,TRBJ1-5,CASSQGGVGNQPQHF,TGTGCCAGCAGTCAGGGAGGGGTAGGCAATCAGCCCCAGCATTTT
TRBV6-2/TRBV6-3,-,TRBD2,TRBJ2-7,CASSYEAGLATAYEQYF,TGTGCCAGCAGTTACGAGGCGGGACTAGCGACCGCCTACGAGCAGTACTTC
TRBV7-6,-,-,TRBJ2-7,CASSPTHYTYEQYF,TGTGCCAGCAGCCCGACCCACTACACCTACGAGCAGTACTTC
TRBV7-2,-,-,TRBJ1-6,CASSLGRQDNSPLHF,TGTGCCAGCAGCTTAGGACGACAGGATAATTCACCCCTCCACTTT
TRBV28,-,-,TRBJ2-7,CASSGLAGSHEQYF,TGTGCCAGCAGTGGGCTGGCAGGGTCCCACGAGCAGTACTTC
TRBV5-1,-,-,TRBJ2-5,CASSAFAGAGETQYF,TGCGCCAGCTCCGCTTTCGCGGGGGCCGGGGAGACCCAGTACTTC
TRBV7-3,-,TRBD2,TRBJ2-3,CASSKEPGAGGGDTQYF,TGTGCCAGCAGCAAGGAACCTGGAGCGGGAGGTGGAGATACGCAGTATTTT
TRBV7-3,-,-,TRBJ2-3,CASSAGADTQYF,TGTGCCAGCAGCGCAGGGGCAGATACGCAGTATTTT
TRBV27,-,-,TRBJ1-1,CASSSRRGTEAFF,TGTGCCAGCAGTTCTCGTAGGGGCACTGAAGCTTTCTTT
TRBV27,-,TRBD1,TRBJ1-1,CASRGQGRGSGTEAFF,TGTGCCAGCAGAGGACAGGGGAGGGGGTCGGGCACTGAAGCTTTCTTT
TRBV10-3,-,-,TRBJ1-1,CAISESQFTEAFF,TGTGCCATCAGTGAATCCCAGTTCACTGAAGCTTTCTTT
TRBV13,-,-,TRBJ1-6,CASSSRQAISPLHF,TGTGCCAGCAGCTCCCGACAGGCTATTTCACCCCTCCACTTT
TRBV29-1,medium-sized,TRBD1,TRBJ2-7,CSVGLGQGVYEQYF,TGCAGCGTTGGACTGGGACAGGGTGTCTACGAGCAGTACTTC
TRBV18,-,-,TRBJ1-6,CASSGDTNSPLHF,TGTGCCAGCTCCGGGGACACGAATTCACCCCTCCACTTT
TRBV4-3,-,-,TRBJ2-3,CASSQGAFLSTDTQYF,TGCGCCAGCAGCCAAGGGGCTTTCCTTAGCACAGATACGCAGTATTTT
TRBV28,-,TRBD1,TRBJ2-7,CASSLGKDRGWYEQYF,TGTGCCAGCAGTTTAGGGAAGGACAGGGGATGGTACGAGCAGTACTTC
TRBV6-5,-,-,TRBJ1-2,CASSSRGVDYGYTF,TGTGCCAGCAGTTCTCGGGGAGTCGACTATGGCTACACCTTC
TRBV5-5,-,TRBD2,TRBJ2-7,CASSLGLAGVYEQYF,TGTGCCAGCAGCCTGGGACTAGCGGGGGTGTACGAGCAGTACTTC
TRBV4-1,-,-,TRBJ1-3,CASSQERIVGSSGNTIYF,TGCGCCAGCAGCCAAGAAAGAATTGTGGGGAGCTCTGGAAACACCATATATTTT
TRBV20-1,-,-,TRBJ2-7,CSASGQSYEQYF,TGCAGTGCGAGTGGACAGTCCTACGAGCAGTACTTC
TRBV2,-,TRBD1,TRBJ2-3,CASVGTGTDTQYF,TGTGCCAGCGTCGGGACAGGCACAGATACGCAGTATTTT
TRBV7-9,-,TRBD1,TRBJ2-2,CASSRTGATNTGELFF,TGTGCCAGCAGCCGGACAGGGGCCACGAACACCGGGGAGCTGTTTTTT
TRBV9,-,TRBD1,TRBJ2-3,CASSVAGQVGVDTQYF,TGTGCCAGCAGCGTAGCCGGACAGGTTGGGGTGGATACGCAGTATTTT
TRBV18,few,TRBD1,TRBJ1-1,CASSPATGVMNTEAFF,TGTGCCAGCTCACCAGCGACAGGGGTAATGAACACTGAAGCTTTCTTT
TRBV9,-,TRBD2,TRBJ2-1,CASSVAGGRAPNEQFF,TGTGCCAGCAGCGTAGCTGGCGGGAGGGCCCCCAATGAGCAGTTCTTC
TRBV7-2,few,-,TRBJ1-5,CASSPRRGNQPQHF,TGTGCCAGCAGCCCCAGGAGGGGCAATCAGCCCCAGCATTTT
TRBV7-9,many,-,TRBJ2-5,CASSWGVQETQYF,TGTGCCAGCAGCTGGGGGGTCCAAGAGACCCAGTACTTC
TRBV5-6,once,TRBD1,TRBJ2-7,CASSWTGTGLEQYF,TGTGCCAGCAGCTGGACCGGGACAGGGTTGGAGCAGTACTTC
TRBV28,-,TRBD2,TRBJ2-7,CASSLTSGGISEQYF,TGTGCCAGCAGTTTGACTAGCGGGGGTATCTCCGAGCAGTACTTC